This T cell receptor beta chain was profiled in a study of shared clonotypes between healthy human individuals. Across the study: The people who gave samples were two women and a few men aged 18 to 49. Each donor's CD4 naive and CD4 memory cells filled three plates apiece, CD8 naive two, and CD8 memory one.

V was shortened by 6 bases and J by 7 bases, with 15 bases between the two germline ends. The CDR3 totals 12 residues. Germline V CDR1 and CDR2: SQVTM, ANQGSEA. Terminally differentiated effector memory CD45RA+ cells were excluded by CCR7 positive selection of CD45RO-negative cells. Recent acute infections and vaccinations were absent in the healthy HIV-negative adult donors. Replicate sorted-subset PCRs were loaded with roughly 190 ng DNA, 30,000 to 35,000 T cell genomes. This table comes from immunoSEQ multiplex PCR, and its TCRdb copy is limited to in-frame clones, with some not included. The sample includes about 2.2 million clones, about 92% of them seen just once.

This chain joins TRBV29-1 and TRBJ1-1, with D tentatively TRBD1 (6 bases). The receptor was derived from a man between 18 and 35 years old in good health. Some clones in this sample may be carry-over from other donors' samples. The specimen was naive CD8+ T cells from PBMCs. The CDR3 is CSVDTGRHEAFF. DNA of the CDR3: TGCAGCGTAGATACAGGGCGGCATGAAGCTTTCTTT.